This section outlines one TCR beta chain sequence together with its context. This clone's antigen is unknown. Base-call qualities are not available, and no considerably larger clone is one nucleotide away. These data are taken from a study of T cell changes during pregnancy in multiple sclerosis (dated by TCRdb to the late 2010s). Broadly, across the study: The study examined how the T cell repertoire changed over the course of pregnancy in women with multiple sclerosis.

CDR1 and CDR2 are drawn from the germline V gene (reference sequence): SEHNR, FQNEAQ. Trimming takes 5 bases from V and 7 bases from J, and the germline ends sit 20 bases apart. The CDR3 has 15 amino acids, counting the end cysteine and phenylalanine. Only the CDR3 portion is preserved as DNA: 45 bases, with reading frame beginning at the first base. Library preparation employed the immunoSEQ multiplex PCR assay. TCRdb took this table from immuneACCESS and kept in-frame rearrangements with V and J called. Such tables lack part of the clones; where checked against another copy, unresolved V genes explain under half of the gap, and the rest is unexplained. The sample yields around 70,000 clones; around 90% were counted once. Jointly, the top ten make up approximately 2% of the sample.

Sequences were derived from peripheral blood, sampled in the second trimester of pregnancy. The chain links TRBV7-9 with TRBJ1-1; the D gene cannot be named for sure. This sequence was found in a female donor in good health, enrolled as a control in a pregnancy study. The CDR3 sequence is CASSQAHIPGFEAFF. The DNA sequence is as follows: TGTGCCAGCAGCCAGGCCCACATCCCCGGTTTTGAAGCTTTCTTT. The full variable domain, with segments outside the CDR3 supplied by the reference TRBV7-9 and TRBJ1-1 proteins, appears as DTGVSQNPRHKITKRGQNVTFRCDPISEHNRLYWYRQTLGQGPEFLTYFQNEAQLEKSRLLSDRFSAERPKGSFSTLEIQRTEQGDSAMYLCASSQAHIPGFEAFFGQGTRLTVV.